These T cell receptor beta chains were read from a single sample in a study of blood T cell repertoires in COVID-19. Clones were sequenced by immunoSEQ multiplex PCR, and TCRdb holds only the in-frame ones, with some missing. This repertoire shows hundreds of thousands of clones, 70% to 90% found once; its top ten account for roughly 7.3%. The sample consisted of peripheral blood. Every receptor here comes from a woman in her forties or fifties with COVID-19, enrolled during active disease. Both conserved end residues are part of each CDR3. The D gene is left open where the match is weak. Clone size is not always given. Where it is, it says once, few, many or a class for expanded clones.

V	J	D	size	CDR3	DNA
TRBV5-6	TRBJ1-2	NA	NA	CASSFGERDYGYTF	TGTGCCAGCAGCTTCGGAGAGCGGGACTATGGCTACACCTTC
TRBV19	TRBJ1-4	TRBD1	NA	CASAGTGVGKLFF	TGTGCCAGCGCCGGGACAGGAGTTGGAAAACTGTTTTTT
TRBV7-6	TRBJ2-3	TRBD1	NA	CASSNRDRVGTDTQYF	TGTGCCAGCAGCAACCGGGACAGGGTTGGCACAGATACGCAGTATTTT
TRBV27	TRBJ1-2	TRBD1	NA	CASRAPGQGANGYTF	TGTGCCAGCAGAGCACCGGGACAGGGAGCGAATGGCTACACCTTC
TRBV11-2	TRBJ2-7	NA	NA	CASSLAPTGFYEQYF	TGTGCCAGCAGCTTAGCTCCTACAGGATTCTACGAGCAGTACTTC
TRBV30	TRBJ1-1	TRBD1	NA	CAWSPGGWKAFF	TGTGCCTGGAGTCCAGGGGGCTGGAAAGCTTTCTTT
TRBV5-4	TRBJ1-4	TRBD1	NA	CASSLGGQSNEKLFF	TGTGCCAGCAGCTTGGGGGGACAGTCTAATGAAAAACTGTTTTTT
TRBV5-1	TRBJ2-7	TRBD1	NA	CASRSGTAFSYEQYF	TGCGCCAGCAGGAGTGGGACAGCGTTCTCCTACGAGCAGTACTTC
TRBV4-2	TRBJ2-3	TRBD2	few	CASSQDWRGGRGTQYF	TGTGCCAGCAGCCAAGACTGGCGGGGGGGCCGCGGTACGCAGTATTTT
TRBV19	TRBJ2-5	NA	NA	CASSMGLTFRAPGTQYF	TGTGCCAGTAGTATGGGCTTGACTTTCAGGGCCCCGGGGACCCAGTACTTC
TRBV15	TRBJ1-2	NA	NA	CATSSAGRDYGYTF	TGTGCCACCAGCAGCGCAGGGAGGGACTATGGCTACACCTTC
TRBV20-1	TRBJ1-1	NA	NA	CSASGAGDTEAFF	TGCAGTGCTAGTGGGGCGGGGGACACTGAAGCTTTCTTT
TRBV5-1	TRBJ2-1	TRBD2	once	CASSDSGTSGPSNNNEQFF	TGCGCCAGCAGCGATTCCGGGACTAGCGGACCGAGCAACAACAATGAGCAGTTCTTC
TRBV5-1	TRBJ2-6	NA	NA	CASSSPRVGANVLTF	TGCGCCAGCAGCTCCCCGCGGGTTGGGGCCAACGTCCTGACTTTC
TRBV27	TRBJ1-2	NA	NA	CASSLHPRGADYGYTF	TGTGCCAGCAGCCTCCACCCTCGAGGCGCGGACTATGGCTACACCTTC
TRBV6-4	TRBJ1-1	TRBD1	NA	CASSKQTGAGTEAFF	TGTGCCAGCAGCAAACAGACAGGGGCGGGCACTGAAGCTTTCTTT
TRBV4-1	TRBJ2-3	NA	NA	CASSQPIEKDTQYF	TGCGCCAGCAGCCAGCCCATCGAGAAAGATACGCAGTATTTT
TRBV9	TRBJ1-6	NA	NA	CASSAQGSSSPLHF	TGTGCCAGCAGCGCACAGGGTTCTAGTTCACCCCTCCACTTT
TRBV7-7	TRBJ1-1	NA	NA	CASSLFEGTEAFF	TGTGCCAGCAGCTTATTTGAGGGAACTGAAGCTTTCTTT
TRBV19	TRBJ2-7	TRBD2	NA	CASSIGGGHHEQYF	TGTGCCAGTAGTATTGGCGGGGGGCACCACGAGCAGTACTTC
TRBV7-9	TRBJ2-2	NA	NA	CASSHGRSRGHAGELFF	TGTGCCAGCAGTCATGGACGGTCAAGGGGCCACGCCGGGGAGCTGTTTTTT
TRBV19	TRBJ1-2	TRBD1	NA	CASAYGTGSFGYTF	TGTGCCAGTGCGTATGGGACAGGGTCTTTTGGCTACACCTTC
TRBV3-1/TRBV3-2	TRBJ2-7	TRBD2	NA	CASRLSGGSYEQYF	TGTGCCAGCAGACTTAGCGGGGGTTCCTACGAGCAGTACTTC
TRBV9	TRBJ2-7	TRBD1	NA	CASSAGGPGNDEQYF	TGTGCCAGCAGCGCAGGGGGCCCCGGGAACGACGAGCAGTACTTC